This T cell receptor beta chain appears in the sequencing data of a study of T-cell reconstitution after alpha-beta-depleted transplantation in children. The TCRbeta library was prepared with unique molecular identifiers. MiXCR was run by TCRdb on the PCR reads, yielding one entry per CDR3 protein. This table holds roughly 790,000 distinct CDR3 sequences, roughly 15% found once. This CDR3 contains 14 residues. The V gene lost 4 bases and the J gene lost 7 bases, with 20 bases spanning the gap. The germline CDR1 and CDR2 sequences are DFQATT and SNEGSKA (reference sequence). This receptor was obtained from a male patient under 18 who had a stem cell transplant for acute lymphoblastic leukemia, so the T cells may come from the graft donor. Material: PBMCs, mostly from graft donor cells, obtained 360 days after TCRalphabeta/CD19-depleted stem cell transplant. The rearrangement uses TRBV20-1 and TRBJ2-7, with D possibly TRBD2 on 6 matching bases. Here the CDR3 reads CSATPRLGAGEQYF. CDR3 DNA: TGCAGTGCTACCCCGAGACTAGGGGCGGGAGAGCAGTACTTC.